The 26 T cell receptor beta chains below come from one sample, sequenced in a study of beta chain features in type 1 diabetes. The isolated RNA, all of it, was reverse transcribed, so expressed TCRB transcripts were what got sequenced. Produced via immunoSEQ multiplex PCR; TCRdb's table is partial and in-frame only. The sample consists of about 140,000 clones, roughly 10% of them appearing once. Sequences were obtained from central memory CD4+ T cells from blood. All receptors come from a woman between 40 and 55 years old in good health.

The chain has TRBV6-6 and TRBJ2-5; D perhaps matches TRBD1 (6 bases). V lost 6 bases and J lost 1, with 12 bases in between. This CDR3 comprises 14 residues. Germline assignment: CDR1 MNHNY and CDR2 SVGAGI (reference sequence). CDR3 residues: CASSKDRLQETQYF. The CDR3 nucleotides read TGTGCCAGCAGCAAGGACAGACTCCAAGAGACCCAGTACTTC.

This clone was detected only once. The chain couples TRBV12-5 to TRBJ2-1, with D uncertain. Germline CDR1 LGHNT, CDR2 FRNRAP. V lost 2 bases and J lost 4, with 12 bases in between. CDR3 length equals 15 residues. The CDR3 reads CASGLYFRGYNEQFF. CDR3 bases: TGTGCTAGTGGTTTGTACTTTAGAGGTTACAATGAGCAGTTCTTC.

The table lists this clone with a few counts. The chain recombines TRBV5-1 with TRBJ1-4; D is undetermined. The ends were cut back, 0 bases at V and 7 bases at J, with 10 bases in the middle. The length of the CDR3 is 14 residues. In germline, CDR1 is SGHRS, CDR2 YFSETQ. The CDR3 nucleotides read TGCGCCAGCAGCTTGGCTGCGCACCCTGAAAAACTGTTTTTT. Encoded protein: CASSLAAHPEKLFF.

This rearrangement joins TRBV5-1 to TRBJ1-5; maybe TRBD1 (5 bases). Trimming removed 0 bases from V and 4 bases from J, with 8 bases in between. Germline CDR1 reads SGHRS; CDR2 reads YFSETQ. This CDR3 contains 14 residues. The chain's CDR3 is CASSLGQTNQPQHF. DNA for the CDR3: TGCGCCAGCAGCTTGGGACAGACTAATCAGCCCCAGCATTTT.

This clone was seen a few times. The rearrangement joins TRBV11-1 to TRBJ2-4; D is unresolved. Germline CDR1 and CDR2: SGHAT and FQDESV (reference sequence). V shed 1 base and J shed 9 bases, with 19 bases lying between them. The CDR3 length is 16 residues. The CDR3 DNA reads as TGTGCCAGCAGCTTAGGAGGTGGGTTTGCGGAAAGCATTCAGTACTTC. Protein sequence: CASSLGGGFAESIQYF. The complete variable domain, with remaining parts taken from reference TRBV11-1 and TRBJ2-4, reads EAEVAQSPRYKITEKSQAVAFWCDPISGHATLYWYRQILGQGPELLVQFQDESVVDDSQLPKDRFSAERLKGVDSTLKIQPAELGDSAMYLCASSLGGGFAESIQYFGAGTRLSVL.

This clone was counted between two and nine times. This CDR3 reads CASNDRTNEQFF. Here the CDR3 DNA reads TGTGCCAGCAACGACAGGACCAATGAGCAGTTCTTC. V is TRBV7-2 and J is TRBJ2-1; possibly TRBD1 for D (6 bases). The CDR3 sequence is 12 residues long. In germline, CDR1 is SGHTA, CDR2 FQGNSA. V lost 7 bases to trimming and J lost 6 bases, with 10 bases between them.

The chain links TRBV7-2 to TRBJ1-2; 9 positions match TRBD1. The germline CDR1 and CDR2 sequences are SGHTA and FQGNSA. CDR3 length: 13 amino acids. Germline trimming cut 5 bases from V and 6 bases from J; bases unmatched to any gene: 4. The DNA for the CDR3 is TGTGCCAGCAGCGTCGGACAGGGGAATGGCTACACCTTC. This codes for CASSVGQGNGYTF.

This clone was recorded a few times. This CDR3 is also generated by other DNA sequences in the sample. V is TRBV29-1 and J is TRBJ2-5; a weak D match, TRBD1 (6 bases). With 7 bases removed from V and 0 bases from J, the gap between germline ends came to 12 bases. This CDR3 comprises 13 residues. CDR1 is SQVTM, CDR2 ANQGSEA, per germline. In nucleotides, the CDR3 is TGCAGCGCAGGACAGAGCTACCAAGAGACCCAGTACTTC. It yields the protein CSAGQSYQETQYF.

The sample holds a few counts of this clone. The chain joins TRBV19 to TRBJ2-5; 7 bases align to TRBD1. The CDR3 consists of 14 residues. After removal of 7 bases from V and 2 bases from J, the junction contained 7 bases not matched to a gene. Germline assignment: CDR1 LNHDA and CDR2 SQIVND (reference sequence). For the CDR3, the DNA is TGTGCCAGTAATCCGGGACAGAGACAAGAGACCCAGTACTTC. Protein: CASNPGQRQETQYF.

This clone was seen a few times. The V gene is TRBV18, the J gene TRBJ1-2, with D perhaps matching TRBD1 (6 bases). Germline CDR1 is KGHSH and CDR2 is LQKENI. The ends were cut back, 3 bases at V and 10 bases at J, with 18 bases in the middle. There are 14 residues in the CDR3. The CDR3 DNA is TGTGCCAGCTCACCGTCGGGTACAGGGTCAACCTACACCTTC. Its protein is CASSPSGTGSTYTF.

This clone was seen more than once but under ten times. The J gene is TRBJ2-2, the V gene TRBV2, with D perhaps matching TRBD2 (5 bases). Trimming stripped 7 bases from V and 7 bases from J, with 16 bases between. The CDR3 spans 14 residues. Germline V gives CDR1 SNHLY, CDR2 FYNNEI. CDR3 in DNA: TGTGCCAGCATGAAGAGGGAGCAAGGCGGGGAGCTGTTTTTT. Its translation is CASMKREQGGELFF.

This clone showed up just a few times. The rearrangement uses TRBV5-6 and TRBJ2-1; the D gene is possibly TRBD1 (6 bases). In germline, CDR1 is SGHDT, CDR2 YYEEEE. CDR3 length: 14 residues. Trimming left V 5 bases short and J 2 bases short, with 11 bases between. Here the CDR3 DNA reads TGTGCCAGCAGATACAACAGGGCCTACAATGAGCAGTTCTTC. It codes for CASRYNRAYNEQFF.

In its sample, this clone was seen many times. This chain connects TRBV19 to TRBJ2-1; 10 bases match TRBD2. Germline V gene data show CDR1 as LNHDA and CDR2 as SQIVND (reference sequence). V was pared by 5 bases and J by 4 bases, with 5 bases of the junction left unmatched. The CDR3 loop spans 15 amino acids. In nucleotides, the CDR3 is TGTGCCAGTAGTCGCTCTAGCGGGAGATACAATGAGCAGTTCTTC. Protein product: CASSRSSGRYNEQFF.

This clone was seen only a few times. The chain has TRBV19 and TRBJ1-6; D ambiguous. V was cut by 2 bases and J by 11 bases, with 10 bases left in between. The germline CDR1 and CDR2 sequences are LNHDA and SQIVND (reference sequence). The CDR3 contains 13 residues. The CDR3 DNA reads as TGTGCCAGTAGTATACGCCAGTTGACACCCCTCCACTTT. Translating it yields CASSIRQLTPLHF.

This sequence joins TRBV5-4 and TRBJ1-2, with TRBD1 matching over 9 bases. The CDR3 totals 17 residues. Germline V CDR1 and CDR2: SGHNT, YYREEE (reference sequence). V dropped 4 bases and J dropped 8; count of bases not matched to a gene: 18. CDR3 amino acids: CASSLRDRAGDTLGYTF. DNA for the CDR3: TGTGCCAGCAGCCTCCGGGACAGGGCAGGGGATACCCTAGGCTACACCTTC. Drawing the rest from reference TRBV5-4 and TRBJ1-2, the complete variable domain is ETGVTQSPTHLIKTRGQQVTLRCSSQSGHNTVSWYQQALGQGPQFIFQYYREEENGRGNFPPRFSGLQFPNYSSELNVNALELDDSALYLCASSLRDRAGDTLGYTFGSGTRLTVV.

This clone was counted between two and nine times. The V gene is TRBV6-5, the J gene TRBJ2-7; TRBD1 agrees at 8 bases. CDR1 is MNHEY, CDR2 SVGAGI, per germline. The CDR3 loop spans 14 amino acids. Trimming took 2 bases from V and 0 from J; bases not matched to a gene: 0. The CDR3 sequence is CASSYGQGSYEQYF. CDR3 sequence (DNA): TGTGCCAGCAGTTACGGACAGGGCTCCTACGAGCAGTACTTC.

This chain connects TRBV6-1 to TRBJ2-2; D gene uncertain. Germline-derived CDR1 and CDR2 are MNHNS and SASEGT. CDR3 length: 14 amino acids. The V end was cut by 10 bases, the J end by 1 base, with 13 bases between. The CDR3 sequence is CATNPAGNTGELFF. CDR3 nucleotide sequence: TGTGCCACAAACCCAGCAGGGAACACCGGGGAGCTGTTTTTT.

This clone was detected only a few times. The chain combines TRBV12-5 with TRBJ2-2; D is perhaps TRBD2 (5 bases). Germline values: CDR1 LGHNT, CDR2 FRNRAP. This CDR3 is 15 amino acids long. V gave up 1 base and J gave up 7 bases, with 13 bases separating them. The CDR3 reads CASGLGLAEGGELFF. DNA for the CDR3: TGTGCTAGTGGTTTGGGGCTAGCCGAGGGCGGGGAGCTGTTTTTT.

The chain employs TRBV19 and TRBJ2-5, with D possibly being TRBD2 (5 bases). CDR3 length equals 14 residues. Germline V CDR1 and CDR2: LNHDA, SQIVND (reference sequence). Trimming removed 1 base from V and 9 bases from J, with 15 bases in between. The CDR3 spells CASSIGRAGGAQYF. In DNA form, the CDR3 reads TGTGCCAGTAGTATAGGACGGGCGGGTGGGGCCCAGTACTTC.

The V call is TRBV9, the J call TRBJ2-2; a weak D match, TRBD1 (6 bases). V was pared by 4 bases and J by 6 bases, with 10 bases between. Germline loops: CDR1 SGDLS, CDR2 YYNGEE. This CDR3 region has 13 residues. As DNA, the CDR3 is TGTGCCAGCAGCACACAGGGAGCCGGGGAGCTGTTTTTT. Translation gives CASSTQGAGELFF.

Here the CDR3 reads CASRIKPGQGVYEQYF. DNA for the CDR3: TGTGCCAGCAGGATAAAGCCGGGACAGGGGGTCTACGAGCAGTACTTC. The chain carries TRBV27 and TRBJ2-7; 11 nucleotides agree with TRBD1. The CDR3 runs to 16 residues. Trimming cost V 6 bases and J 3 bases; bases outside gene matches: 10. Germline V gene data show CDR1 as MNHEY and CDR2 as SMNVEV (reference sequence).

This clone was detected ten times or more. V is TRBV7-9 and J is TRBJ1-1; D unresolved. Germline-derived CDR1 and CDR2 are SEHNR and FQNEAQ (reference sequence). CDR3 length: 14 amino acids. The germline V and J ends were trimmed by 5 bases and 0 bases, with 10 bases remaining between them. The CDR3 region has the DNA TGTGCCAGCAGCCACCCGACAATGAACACTGAAGCTTTCTTT. This translates into CASSHPTMNTEAFF.

This clone was detected only a few times. The chain carries TRBV7-9 and TRBJ1-5; D may be TRBD1 (6 bases). The V end lost 1 base, the J end lost 3 bases, and 16 bases lay between the germline ends. The CDR3 consists of 17 residues. Germline-derived CDR1 and CDR2 are SEHNR and FQNEAQ (reference sequence). CDR3 bases: TGTGCCAGCAGCTTAGATGTTGCAGGGGCATTCAATCAGCCCCAGCATTTT. Its translation is CASSLDVAGAFNQPQHF.

In the case of this clone: An end of the junction does not agree with germline; a read error may underlie this. The chain couples TRBV7-2 to TRBJ1-6; D is undetermined. The CDR3 runs to 14 residues. Germline V gene lookup returns CDR1 SGHTA and CDR2 FQGNSA. CDR3 coding DNA: TGCGCCAGCAGCCCGGACTTGGCGGGTTCACCCCTCCACTTT. It specifies CASSPDLAGSPLHF.

The V gene is TRBV18, the J gene TRBJ2-2, with a weak D call TRBD1 (6 bases). Germline V lookup: CDR1 KGHSH, CDR2 LQKENI. V lost 0 bases, J lost 0 bases, and 8 bases lay in between. CDR3 size: 16 residues. CDR3 protein: CASSPPQGPNTGELFF. The CDR3, as DNA: TGTGCCAGCTCACCACCACAGGGACCGAACACCGGGGAGCTGTTTTTT.

This clone was seen only a few times. The rearrangement uses TRBV2 and TRBJ1-2; TRBD1 matches at 7 bases. The CDR3 runs to 12 residues. CDR1 SNHLY and CDR2 FYNNEI come from the germline V gene. V shed 10 bases and J 5 bases; nucleotides not matched to a gene: 7. CDR3 nucleotide sequence: TGTGCCAACGGCCGACAGGGATATGGCTACACCTTC. Its protein is CANGRQGYGYTF.